This T cell receptor beta chain was documented in a study of Graves' ophthalmopathy and Graves' hyperthyroidism (dated by TCRdb to the late 2010s). Regarding the complete study: Peripheral blood was collected at initial diagnosis, prior to any treatment. In total, some 140 blood samples were TCR-sequenced: fewer than 50 ophthalmopathy, approximately 80 hyperthyroidism and some 17 hyperthyroidism-to-ophthalmopathy patients. Following sample collection, hyperthyroidism patients were given methimazole at a starting dose of 30 mg daily, and ophthalmopathy patients were given high-dose intravenous methylprednisolone. The study used signatures of the TCR beta repertoire to tell Graves' ophthalmopathy apart from Graves' hyperthyroidism and to predict which patients would progress to ophthalmopathy. In a handful of hyperthyroidism patients, the T-cell repertoire of thyroid tissue was compared with the T-cell repertoire of blood. To explore V-J signatures that distinguish ophthalmopathy from hyperthyroidism, a discovery set of more than 90 patients was enrolled, made up of 40 to 45 with ophthalmopathy and 57 with stable hyperthyroidism. For independent validation, a separate cohort was made up of 18 hyperthyroidism patients plus 17 patients who later progressed from hyperthyroidism to ophthalmopathy. Study-wide findings and limitations: No statistical method was used to predetermine the sample size, and group allocation was not hidden from the investigators. The 13-signature model separated ophthalmopathy from stable hyperthyroidism with around 90% sensitivity and about 81% specificity in cross-validation, and 80%/75% in the test set. In validation, the model predicted ophthalmopathy progression with about 71% sensitivity and roughly 72% specificity; approximately 12 predicted patients were CT-confirmed with GO in a median of approximately 6.2 months. Most expanded thyroid clonotypes with frequency above 0.001 were also detected in blood, suggesting blood repertoires may reflect the thyroid immune response.

The CDR3 numbers 13 residues from cysteine through phenylalanine. The entry retains the CDR3 DNA only, 39 bases that are in frame from base 1. Based on the germline V gene, the CDR1 and CDR2 sequences are MRHNA and SNTAGT. The ophthalmopathy patients had moderately to severely active disease, with a Clinical Activity Score of 3 or higher, a NOSPECS grade of 4 or higher, and a disease duration of less than 3 months. Patients were excluded if they had other autoimmune diseases, uncontrolled infections, pregnancy or lactation. Clinical symptoms, serum thyroxine, TRAb, thyroid ultrasound and orbital computed tomography formed the basis of the diagnosis. Ficoll-Paque density gradient centrifugation was used to isolate PBMCs from around 9.1 ml of fresh peripheral blood. Trizol reagent was used to extract the total RNA, and its quality was then checked on an Agilent 2100 Bioanalyzer. This clonotype was counted at least ten times. The antigen it recognizes is unknown. At one of its ends the junction is not consistent with the germline gene, which may arise from a read error.

For repertoire sequencing, TCR beta CDR3 regions were amplified from RNA transcripts. HTBI primers and the Qiagen OneStep RT-PCR kit were used in a first-round RT-PCR, which was followed by a second-round multiplex PCR, size selection and purification. Libraries were sequenced on an Illumina HiSeq2000 using paired-end 100 bp reads. In the original analysis: SOAPnuke was used to process the reads, removing any read that contained adapters or uncalled bases, had a mean Phred below 15, or lacked an exact match to the constant primer or identifier. COPE v1.2.5 was used to merge high-quality paired reads. Unique nucleotide sequences were defined as clonotypes and aligned to IMGT TRB V, D and J references using MiTCR v1.1. The analysis was limited to V-J combinations with a frequency above 0.0001, which together covered just over 98% of the repertoires. A TCR clonal expansion and chaos score per V-J combination was defined as the ratio of F50 clonal expansion to chaos observed in the TCRdist matrix. Welch's t-statistics and random forest were used to narrow the features down to approximately 13 V-J combinations, which were then fed into a naive Bayes classifier. The similarity between thyroid and blood repertoires was quantified using the Morisita-Horn index. TCRdb took the public reads, trimmed them with fastp at Q25, ran MiXCR for clone calling and kept in-frame beta chains. Rows with one shared CDR3 protein collapse into an entry with the most common genes and DNA. TCRdb, not the authors, supplied the V and J calls. The sample profile shows about 57,000 distinct CDR3 sequences; approximately 50% of them were found once. Roughly 5% of the sample is held by the ten biggest clonotypes.

The chain links TRBV6-4 with TRBJ2-1; the best D guess is TRBD2, with 6 bases matching. Sequencing used peripheral blood. This TCR came from an adult woman with Graves' ophthalmopathy. The DNA reads TGTGCCGGCAGTGGAGGGGACTACAATGAGCAGTTCTTC. It codes for CAGSGGDYNEQFF.